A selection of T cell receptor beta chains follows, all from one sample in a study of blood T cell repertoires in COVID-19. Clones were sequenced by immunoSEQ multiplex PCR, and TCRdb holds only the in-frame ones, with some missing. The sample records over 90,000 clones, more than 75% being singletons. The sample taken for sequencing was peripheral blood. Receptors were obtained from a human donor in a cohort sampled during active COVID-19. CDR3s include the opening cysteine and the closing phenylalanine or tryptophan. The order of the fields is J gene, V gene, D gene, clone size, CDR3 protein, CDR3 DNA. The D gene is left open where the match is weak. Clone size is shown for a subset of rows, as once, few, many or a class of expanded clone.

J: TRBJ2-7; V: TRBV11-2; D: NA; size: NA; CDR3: CASSLHRSSYEQYF; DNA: TGTGCCAGCAGCTTACACAGGAGCTCCTACGAGCAGTACTTC
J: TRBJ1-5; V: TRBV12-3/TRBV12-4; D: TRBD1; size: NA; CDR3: CASRTGVQPQHF; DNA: TGTGCCAGCAGAACAGGGGTTCAGCCCCAGCATTTT
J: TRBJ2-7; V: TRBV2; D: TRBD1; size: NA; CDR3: CASSQQGNEQYF; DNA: TGTGCCAGCAGCCAACAGGGGAACGAGCAGTACTTC
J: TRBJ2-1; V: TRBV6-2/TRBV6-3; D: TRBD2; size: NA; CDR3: CASSYVAGVYEQFF; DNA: TGTGCCAGCAGTTACGTTGCGGGAGTTTATGAGCAGTTCTTC
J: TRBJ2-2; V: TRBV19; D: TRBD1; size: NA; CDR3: CASSRGPGGELFF; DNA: TGTGCCAGTAGCAGGGGGCCGGGCGGGGAGCTGTTTTTT
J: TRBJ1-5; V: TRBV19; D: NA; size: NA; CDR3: CASRTTGNSNQPQHF; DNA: TGTGCCAGTAGGACGACGGGAAATAGCAATCAGCCCCAGCATTTT
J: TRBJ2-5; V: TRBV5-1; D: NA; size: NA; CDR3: CASSRRMASYQETQYF; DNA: TGCGCCAGCAGCAGACGGATGGCTAGTTACCAAGAGACCCAGTACTTC
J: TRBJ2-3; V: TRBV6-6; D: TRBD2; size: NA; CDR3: CASSRGLAGRGTGGSDTQYF; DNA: TGTGCCAGCAGTCGGGGACTAGCGGGCCGGGGGACCGGGGGGTCAGATACGCAGTATTTT
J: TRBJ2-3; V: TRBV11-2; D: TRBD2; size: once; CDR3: CASSLGNAGGDTQYF; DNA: TGTGCCAGCAGCCTGGGCAACGCGGGGGGGGATACGCAGTATTTT
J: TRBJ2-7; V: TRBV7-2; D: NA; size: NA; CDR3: CASSLVVAAYEQYF; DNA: TGTGCCAGCAGCTTAGTCGTAGCAGCCTACGAGCAGTACTTC
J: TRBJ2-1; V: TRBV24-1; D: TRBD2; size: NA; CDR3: CATSEPGLAGDGVEQFF; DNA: TGTGCCACCAGTGAACCAGGACTAGCGGGAGATGGGGTTGAGCAGTTCTTC
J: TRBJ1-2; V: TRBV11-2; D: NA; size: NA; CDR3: CASSLIGFTPGHQNYGYTF; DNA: TGTGCCAGCAGCTTAATTGGATTTACTCCGGGACACCAGAACTATGGCTACACCTTC
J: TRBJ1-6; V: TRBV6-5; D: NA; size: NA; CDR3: CASSYSRGSPLHF; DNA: TGTGCCAGCAGTTACTCCCGGGGATCACCCCTCCACTTT
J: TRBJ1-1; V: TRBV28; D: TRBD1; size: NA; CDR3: CASRAGGAGLNTEAFF; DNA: TGTGCCAGCAGGGCAGGGGGTGCGGGATTGAACACTGAAGCTTTCTTT
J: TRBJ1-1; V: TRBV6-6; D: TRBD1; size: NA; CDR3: CASSPRQGAGKNTEAFF; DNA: TGTGCCAGCAGTCCGCGACAGGGGGCAGGTAAAAACACTGAAGCTTTCTTT
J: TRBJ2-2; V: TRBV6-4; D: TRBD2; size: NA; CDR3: CASSEGLAGINTGELFF; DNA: TGTGCCAGCAGCGAGGGACTAGCGGGAATTAACACCGGGGAGCTGTTTTTT
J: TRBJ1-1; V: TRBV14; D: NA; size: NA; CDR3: CASSLGSLNTEAFF; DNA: TGTGCCAGCAGCCTGGGCAGCTTGAACACTGAAGCTTTCTTT
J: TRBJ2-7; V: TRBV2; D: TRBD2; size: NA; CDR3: CAAGGEQYF; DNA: TGTGCGGCGGGAGGAGAGCAGTACTTC
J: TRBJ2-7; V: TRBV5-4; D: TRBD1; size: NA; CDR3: CASSLGDRGSYEQYF; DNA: TGTGCCAGCAGCTTGGGGGACAGGGGTTCCTACGAGCAGTACTTC